The 17 T cell receptor beta chains given below trace back to one sample, sequenced in a study of blood T cell repertoires in COVID-19. Only in-frame clones appear in the TCRdb table, and some are missing; sequencing was by immunoSEQ multiplex PCR. The repertoire holds some 27,000 clones, with approximately 67% as singletons. Sequenced sample: peripheral blood. Every receptor here comes from a human donor in a cohort sampled during active COVID-19.

The rearrangement links TRBV7-3 to TRBJ2-3; 10 bases match TRBD2. CDR1 and CDR2 (germline): SGHTA, FQGTGA. The CDR3 length is 15 residues. The J segment lost 6 bases and the V segment lost 2 bases, leaving 5 bases of the junction unmatched. Here the CDR3 reads CASSLELAGPDTQYF. The CDR3 nucleotides are TGTGCCAGCAGCTTAGAACTAGCGGGACCCGATACGCAGTATTTT.

A few counts support this clone. The chain carries TRBV10-3 and TRBJ1-1; 10 bases line up with TRBD1. This CDR3 has 14 residues. Trimming cost V 6 bases and J 3 bases; bases outside gene matches: 4. The germline CDR1 and CDR2 sequences are ENHRY and SYGVKD. The CDR3 is CAIRKDRGDTEAFF. DNA for the CDR3: TGTGCCATCAGGAAGGACAGGGGGGACACTGAAGCTTTCTTT.

The rearrangement joins TRBV27 to TRBJ2-6; no clear D. Germline V gene lookup returns CDR1 MNHEY and CDR2 SMNVEV (reference sequence). V dropped 3 bases and J dropped 15 bases, with 12 bases sitting between them. The CDR3 loop spans 12 amino acids. CDR3 in amino acids: CASSFLLGDLTF. Written as DNA, the CDR3 is TGTGCCAGCAGTTTCTTATTAGGAGACCTGACTTTC.

This chain links TRBV4-3 with TRBJ2-3; 9 nucleotides line up with TRBD2. Germline V CDR1 and CDR2: LGHNA, YSLEER. This CDR3 contains 17 residues. V gave up 4 bases and J gave up 2 bases; unmatched junction bases: 10. CDR3 sequence reads: CASSPHDGGGATDTQYF. The CDR3 DNA reads as TGCGCCAGCAGCCCCCACGACGGCGGGGGGGCCACAGATACGCAGTATTTT.

This chain connects TRBV9 to TRBJ1-1; D is uncertain. This CDR3 has 15 residues. The V end was cut by 3 bases, the J end by 1 base, with 13 bases between. Looked up from germline, CDR1 is SGDLS and CDR2 is YYNGEE. The CDR3 nucleotides are TGTGCCAGCAGCGCCTCGAATAGGAGGAACACTGAAGCTTTCTTT. This sequence encodes CASSASNRRNTEAFF.

This clone was recorded at least ten times. The chain couples TRBV5-6 to TRBJ1-1; no firm D call. Germline V gene data show CDR1 as SGHDT and CDR2 as YYEEEE. The germline V and J ends were trimmed by 1 base and 3 bases, with 7 bases remaining between them. CDR3 length equals 13 residues. The CDR3 region has the DNA TGTGCCAGCAGCTTGACAGTTTACACTGAAGCTTTCTTT. Translation gives CASSLTVYTEAFF.

This clone was detected only once. J is TRBJ2-7 and V is TRBV10-3, with D possibly TRBD1 on 5 matching bases. CDR1 is ENHRY and CDR2 is SYGVKD in the germline V gene. The germline V and J ends were trimmed by 3 bases and 5 bases, with 8 bases remaining between them. This CDR3 comprises 12 residues. CDR3 protein: CAISDRANEQYF. The CDR3 region has the DNA TGTGCCATCAGTGACAGGGCTAACGAGCAGTACTTC.

V usage is TRBV5-1 and J usage is TRBJ1-1; D is unresolved. CDR1 and CDR2 (germline): SGHRS, YFSETQ. The V gene lost 2 bases and the J gene lost 7 bases, with 12 bases spanning the gap. The CDR3 has 13 amino acids. CDR3 protein: CASSLDTRLEAFF. The CDR3 DNA follows: TGCGCCAGCAGCTTAGACACTCGTCTTGAAGCTTTCTTT.

This clone has a handful of counts. V and J are TRBV3-1 (or the pseudogene TRBV3-2) and TRBJ2-7, with 9 bases matching TRBD1. The CDR3 extends over 16 amino acids. Germline CDR1 and CDR2: LGHDT and YNNKEL (reference sequence). Trimming cost V 0 bases and J 1 base; bases outside gene matches: 4. CDR3 bases: TGTGCCAGCAGCCAAGATTTCGGGACAGGGTCCTACGAGCAGTACTTC. Residues: CASSQDFGTGSYEQYF.

The chain is built from TRBV9 and TRBJ2-3; 7 positions match TRBD2. CDR1 is SGDLS, CDR2 YYNGEE, per germline. With 0 bases clipped from V and 5 bases from J, the junction kept 0 bases outside the gene matches. The CDR3 sequence is 13 residues long. CDR3 amino acids: CASSVGGGDTQYF. The CDR3 coding sequence is TGTGCCAGCAGCGTAGGCGGGGGAGATACGCAGTATTTT. Supplemented by reference TRBV9 and TRBJ2-3, the full variable domain reads DSGVTQTPKHLITATGQRVTLRCSPRSGDLSVYWYQQSLDQGLQFLIQYYNGEERAKGNILERFSAQQFPDLHSELNLSSLELGDSALYFCASSVGGGDTQYFGPGTRLTVL.

This chain uses TRBV27 with TRBJ2-7; weak D call: TRBD1 (6 bases). This CDR3 has 13 residues. CDR1 is MNHEY, CDR2 SMNVEV, per germline (reference sequence). The ends were cut back, 6 bases at V and 2 bases at J, with 11 bases in the middle. CDR3 amino acids: CASSQQGTYEQYF. The CDR3 nucleotides read TGTGCCAGCAGCCAACAGGGCACCTACGAGCAGTACTTC.

This clone was detected only once. The CDR3 here is CASSPTNPSGRTSYEQYF. The CDR3 nucleotides read TGTGCCAGCAGCCCTACCAACCCTAGCGGGAGGACCTCCTACGAGCAGTACTTC. J is TRBJ2-7 and V is TRBV28; 11 positions agree with TRBD2. Germline V CDR1 and CDR2: MDHEN, SYDVKM. Trimming removed 6 bases from V and 0 bases from J; junction bases left unmatched: 13. The CDR3 sequence is 18 residues long.

This clone has more than one count but fewer than ten. This chain connects TRBV2 to TRBJ2-3; 10 bases map to TRBD2. Trimming removed 7 bases from V and 5 bases from J; junction bases left unmatched: 9. CDR3 length: 15 residues. Germline values: CDR1 SNHLY, CDR2 FYNNEI. In nucleotides, the CDR3 is TGTGCCAGCACCCGGGGGACTAGCGAAAGAGATACGCAGTATTTT. Translation gives CASTRGTSERDTQYF.

The rearrangement links TRBV6-1 to TRBJ2-5; TRBD1 might be the D (6 bases). This CDR3 contains 13 residues. V was cut by 3 bases and J by 7 bases, with 12 bases left in between. Germline V lookup: CDR1 MNHNS, CDR2 SASEGT. In nucleotides, the CDR3 is TGTGCCAGCAGTGACCCAGGGGATGCGACCCAGTACTTC. Translation gives CASSDPGDATQYF.

The chain joins TRBV28 to TRBJ2-7; 8 bases are shared with TRBD1. J was trimmed by 5 bases and V by 6 bases; bases with no gene match: 9. The CDR3 consists of 14 residues. Germline CDR1 is MDHEN and CDR2 is SYDVKM. This CDR3 is CASRDIQGANEQYF. DNA of the CDR3: TGTGCCAGCAGAGATATTCAGGGGGCCAACGAGCAGTACTTC.

CDR3 nucleotide sequence: TGTGCCAGCAGTTACCCAGCAGGTAATCAGCCCCAGCATTTT. Translation: CASSYPAGNQPQHF. The gene calls are TRBV6-2 or TRBV6-3 and TRBJ1-5, with D uncertain. Trimming took off 2 bases at V and 4 bases at J, with 9 bases between the two ends. Germline-derived CDR1 and CDR2 are MNHEY and SVGEGT. The CDR3 sequence is 14 residues long.

The count of this clone is one. The chain is built from TRBV11-2 and TRBJ2-1; TRBD2 agrees at 10 bases. V gave up 2 bases and J gave up 8 bases; unmatched junction bases: 3. Germline V gene lookup returns CDR1 SGHAT and CDR2 FQNNGV. CDR3 length equals 14 residues. Here the CDR3 reads CASSLIGLADEQFF. DNA of the CDR3: TGTGCCAGCAGCTTAATCGGACTAGCGGATGAGCAGTTCTTC.